The sequence of this T cell receptor (beta chain) was determined in a study of type 1 regulatory T cells. Study-wide background: This in vitro CD4 product, T-allo10, is enriched for Tr1 cells and alloantigen-specific.

The CDR3 has 13 amino acids. Trimming removed 2 bases at V and 6 bases at J, with 11 bases between. The germline V gene has CDR1 SGHTA and CDR2 FQGNSA. A single record per CDR3 protein comes from TCRdb applying MiXCR to the reads. The sample shows 70,000 or so distinct CDR3 sequences, roughly 20% of them seen only once. Overall study results and limits: Type 1 regulatory T cells had a more restricted TCR repertoire than non-type 1 regulatory T cells.

This clonotype turned up a few times. Its specificity is not known. Sample: cultured type 1 regulatory T (Tr1) cells, either the whole culture or a sorted fraction (not recorded which). The chain couples TRBV7-2 to TRBJ2-7; tentative D call: TRBD1 (6 bases). This TCR was recovered from a human donor in good health. The CDR3 nucleotides read TGTGCCAGCAGCTTATCAGGGGTTGGCGAGCAGTACTTC. It is translated as CASSLSGVGEQYF. Looking up the rest from reference TRBV7-2 and TRBJ2-7 gives the full variable domain: GAGVSQSPSNKVTEKGKDVELRCDPISGHTALYWYRQSLGQGLEFLIYFQGNSAPDKSGLPSDRFSAERTGGSVSTLTIQRTQQEDSAVYLCASSLSGVGEQYFGPGTRLTVT.